The TCR beta chain under discussion was sequenced for a study of T cell responses to AZD1222 COVID-19 vaccine. Trimming removed 0 bases from V and 5 bases from J, with 14 bases in between. CDR3 length: 15 amino acids. Germline V lookup: CDR1 SGDLS, CDR2 YYNGEE. Measured with immunoSEQ multiplex PCR; TCRdb has only the in-frame clones, and not every one. Here the sample spans approximately 200,000 clones, 80% to 95% being singletons. The origin of this receptor is an adult who received the AZD1222 COVID-19 vaccine. The sample in question was peripheral blood, obtained 28 days after the second AZD1222 dose. This chain uses TRBV9 with TRBJ1-2, with D possibly matching TRBD1 (5 bases). The CDR3 loop is CASSVGAGPEYGYTF. CDR3 coding DNA: TGTGCCAGCAGCGTAGGAGCAGGGCCTGAGTATGGCTACACCTTC.